One T cell receptor beta chain is described in this entry. CDR1 is MNHEY and CDR2 is SVGAGI in the germline V gene. Trimming removed 6 bases at V and 8 bases at J, with 16 bases between. The CDR3 extends over 13 amino acids. The sample comes from a study of blood T cell repertoires in COVID-19. Study-wide context: The origin of the acute and convalescent COVID-19 samples was the United States, Italy and Spain.

Per the study methods: Amplification of reference gene primers was used by the study to estimate nucleated cell counts. Here immunoSEQ multiplex PCR was the method, and the copy in TCRdb shows in-frame clones only, minus some. The DNA was the basis for D and trimming; V, J and clone size are from that table. This table holds more than 150,000 clones, under 90% found once. The TCR was taken from a man aged 55-75 years with acute or convalescent COVID-19. The chain joins TRBV6-5 to TRBJ1-2, with D possibly being TRBD1 (5 bases). The sequenced material came from peripheral blood. Here the CDR3 DNA reads TGTGCCAGCAGGAGGGCGGGGCGGGAAGGCTACACCTTC. This gives the protein CASRRAGREGYTF.